Listed below are T cell receptor beta chains from one sample, sequenced in a study of beta chain features in type 1 diabetes. The method was immunoSEQ multiplex PCR; TCRdb's version includes in-frame clones alone and lacks a portion of them. Among under 550,000 clones, 11% were seen once, and the ten largest hold around 0.05%. Sequencing was carried out using naive CD4+ T cells from blood. The receptor source for this set is a woman under 30 in good health. Both conserved end residues are part of each CDR3.

>TRBJ2-2|TRBV7-2
CAISPGGSTGELFF
>TRBJ2-6|TRBV4-2
CASSQSQGFDSHFSGANVLTF
>TRBJ2-7|TRBV29-1
CSASPGQGYEQYF
>TRBJ2-2|TRBV10-3
CAISESGGTGELFF
>TRBJ2-5|TRBV7-9
CASRPRYPDRYQETQYF
>TRBJ2-1|TRBV19
CASSSLAGAGEQFF
>TRBJ2-3|TRBV9
CASSVRGGGLITDTQYF
>TRBJ2-5|TRBV7-7
CASSPSSFRGETQYF
>TRBJ1-2|TRBV7-3
CASSLKTGGEAGYTF
>TRBJ2-6|TRBV15
CATKRAGANVLTF
>TRBJ2-5|TRBV5-4
CASNGGGETQYF
>TRBJ2-1|TRBV28
CASSFRHEQFF
>TRBJ2-3|TRBV7-9
CASSLARLAGNTDTQYF
>TRBJ2-5|TRBV29-1
CSSLEGAQYF
>TRBJ2-3|TRBV19
CASSKGGIADTQYF
>TRBJ2-2|TRBV4-2
CASSQDRGAAGELFF
>TRBJ1-1|TRBV18
CASSPVAREAEAFF
>TRBJ1-1|TRBV7-9
CASSLAAGRNHEAFF
>TRBJ2-5|TRBV9
CASSPGLAGQETQYF
>TRBJ2-2|TRBV5-1
CASSLAASGDTGELFF
>TRBJ2-7|TRBV9
CASSVGPSGYYEQYF
>TRBJ1-1|TRBV9
CASSVDLDRGNTEAFF
>TRBJ2-1|TRBV9
CASSVAGGTYNEQFF
>TRBJ2-1|TRBV7-9
CASSGGQAEEQFF
>TRBJ2-3|TRBV27
CASTRAGGSTDTQYF
>TRBJ1-2|TRBV11-2
CASSLGFVSGYTF
>TRBJ2-4|TRBV2
CASSGGGAAKNIQYF
>TRBJ1-2|TRBV30
CAWSEQGGDGYTF
>TRBJ1-4|TRBV7-6
CASSLAPKGEANEKLFF
>TRBJ2-5|TRBV15
CATRASGRTSKETQYF
>TRBJ2-1|TRBV7-6
CASSFGYGPYNEQFF
>TRBJ2-5|TRBV7-8
CASSVGGAWETQYF
>TRBJ2-5|TRBV2
CASTIKETQYF
>TRBJ1-3|TRBV6-6
CASILTGALSGNTIYF
>TRBJ2-3|TRBV11-3
CASSWGLGGTDTQYF
>TRBJ2-1|TRBV13
CASSFGTGENEQFF
>TRBJ1-1|TRBV7-8
CASSPTENTEAFF
>TRBJ2-5|TRBV30
CAWSRSFQETQYF
>TRBJ2-7|TRBV6-5
CASSYAPGQAYEQYF
>TRBJ1-4|TRBV4-2
CASSQERGREKLFF
>TRBJ2-5|TRBV2
CASSERWIETQYF
>TRBJ2-4|TRBV6-1
CASSEPPSGTGAVAKNIQYF
>TRBJ2-3|TRBV29-1
CSVGGRTFTDTQYF
>TRBJ1-2|TRBV6-5
CASSSTDDYGYTF
>TRBJ2-7|TRBV30
CAWKTGLYEQYF
>TRBJ2-1|TRBV18
CASSQGVSRNEQFF
>TRBJ2-2|TRBV14
CASSQVLARRQPANTGELFF